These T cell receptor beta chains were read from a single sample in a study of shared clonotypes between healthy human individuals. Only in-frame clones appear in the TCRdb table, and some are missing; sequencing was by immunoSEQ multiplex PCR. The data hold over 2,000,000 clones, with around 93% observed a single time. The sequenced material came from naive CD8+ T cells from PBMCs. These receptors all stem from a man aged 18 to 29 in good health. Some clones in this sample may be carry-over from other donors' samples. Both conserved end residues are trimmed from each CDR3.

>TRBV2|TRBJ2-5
ASSETGETQY
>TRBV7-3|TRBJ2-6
ASSFVALSGANVLT
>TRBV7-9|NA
ASSLFRDHEQY
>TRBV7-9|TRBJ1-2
ASSYTGDGYT
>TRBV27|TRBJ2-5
ASSLIQIAGGLETQY
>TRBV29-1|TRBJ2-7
SVEDQGFCARGICEQY
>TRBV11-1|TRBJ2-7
ASSFGGEQY
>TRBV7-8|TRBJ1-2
ASSPEGGFEMRGYT
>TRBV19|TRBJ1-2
ASGATPI
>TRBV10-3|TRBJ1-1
AISESTEGLRTEAF
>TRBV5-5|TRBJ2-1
ASSLGLAGAREQF
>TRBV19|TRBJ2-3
ASTPSFGATITDTQY
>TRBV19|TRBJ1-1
ASSPRQGNTEAF
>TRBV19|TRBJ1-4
ASSIPPQVGGVHEKLF
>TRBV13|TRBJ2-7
ASSSRDRGYEQY
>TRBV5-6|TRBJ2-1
ASSLGTPREQF
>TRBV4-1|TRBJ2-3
ASSQDSAADTQY
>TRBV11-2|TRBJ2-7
ASSSEYEQY
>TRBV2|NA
ASSEARGTYEQY
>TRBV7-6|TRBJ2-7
ASSLESATLREQY
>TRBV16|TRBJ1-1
ASSPGHTNTEAF
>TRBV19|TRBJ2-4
ASSIRLGEGAKNIQY
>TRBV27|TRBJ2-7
ASSRPSGHEQY
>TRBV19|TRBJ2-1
ASRPGLAGYYNEQF
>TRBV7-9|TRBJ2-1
ASSDTGGIIYEQF
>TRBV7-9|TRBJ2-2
ASSPGHSNTGELF
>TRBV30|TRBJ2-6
AWDPPDRRYRRTQVLT
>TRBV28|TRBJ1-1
ASSFVGGGGEAF
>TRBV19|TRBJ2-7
ASSARILSYEQY
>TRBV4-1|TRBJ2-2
ASTRTGDTGELF
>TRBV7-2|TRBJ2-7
ASSYPPTGGHEQY
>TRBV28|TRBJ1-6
ASRPTEGWSPLH
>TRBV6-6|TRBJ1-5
ASSYNRVNQPQH
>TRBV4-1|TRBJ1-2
ASSEGPRVFDYGYT
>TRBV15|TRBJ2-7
ATSSALGGSYEQY
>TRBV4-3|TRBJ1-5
ASSQVRGNQPQH
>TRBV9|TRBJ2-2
ASSPPRVGGELF
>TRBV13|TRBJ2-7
ASSPWDRNSYEQY
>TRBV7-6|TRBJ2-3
ASSSVVERDTQY
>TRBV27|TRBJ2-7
ASSLYDRYEQY
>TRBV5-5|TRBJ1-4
ASSFGTGGNEKLF
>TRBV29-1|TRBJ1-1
SVLRDRGMNTEAF
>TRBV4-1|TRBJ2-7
ASSQDGAAEQY
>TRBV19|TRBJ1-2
ASSEWTGFVGYT
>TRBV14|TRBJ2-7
ASSRQGSYEQY
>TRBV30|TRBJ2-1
AWSEFRREGPYNEQF
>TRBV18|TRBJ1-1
ASSPGRMNTEAF
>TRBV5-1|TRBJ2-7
ASSLSRRDYEQY
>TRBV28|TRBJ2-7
ASSFGTSGTWGEQY
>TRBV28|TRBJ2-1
ASSFFREGHNEQF
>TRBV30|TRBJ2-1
AWSALGLVRDEQF
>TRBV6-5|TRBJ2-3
ASRKLAGHTDTQY
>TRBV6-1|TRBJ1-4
ASSEALLGRLF
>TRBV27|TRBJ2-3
ASSLLAGDPNTQY
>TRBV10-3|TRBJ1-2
AISESIGANYGYT
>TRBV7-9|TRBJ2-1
ASSSGAPGSYNEQF
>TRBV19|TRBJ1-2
ASSIGGGIVDGYT
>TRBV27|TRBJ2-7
ASSPRTGAEQY
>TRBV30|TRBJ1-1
AWSQTRNTEAF
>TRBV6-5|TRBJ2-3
ASSFYREGTDTQY